A selection of T cell receptor beta chains follows, all from one sample in a study of T cell repertoires in cytomegalovirus infection. Each CDR3 protein gets one entry after TCRdb re-called the reads with MiXCR. The repertoire includes 500,000 or so distinct CDR3 sequences, about 15% of them detected once, and under 30% sits in the top ten. Sequenced material: CD8+ T cells from PBMCs. These receptors were collected from a human donor in good health (CMV status not recorded). Some clones in this sample may be carry-over from other donors' samples. CDR3s include the opening cysteine and the closing phenylalanine or tryptophan. Fields, in order: D gene, V gene, J gene, clone size, CDR3 protein, CDR3 DNA. A D gene is named only where the DNA matches it firmly. Clone size is not always given. Where it is, it says once, few, many or a class for expanded clones.

d_gene: .
v_gene: TRBV18
j_gene: TRBJ2-3
abundance: .
CDR3aa: CASLPVTTGTDTQYF
CDR3nt: TGTGCCAGCCTACCTGTTACGACGGGCACAGATACGCAGTATTTT

d_gene: TRBD2
v_gene: TRBV7-8
j_gene: TRBJ2-1
abundance: many
CDR3aa: CASSSKVGGTYNEQFF
CDR3nt: TGTGCCAGCAGCTCCAAGGTGGGGGGGACCTACAATGAGCAGTTCTTC

d_gene: .
v_gene: TRBV5-4
j_gene: TRBJ1-1
abundance: few
CDR3aa: CASSLVQGGWTEAFF
CDR3nt: TGTGCCAGCAGCTTGGTACAGGGCGGGTGGACTGAAGCTTTCTTT

d_gene: .
v_gene: TRBV19
j_gene: TRBJ2-2
abundance: many
CDR3aa: CASRWETGELFF
CDR3nt: TGTGCCAGTAGATGGGAGACCGGGGAGCTGTTTTTT

d_gene: TRBD1
v_gene: TRBV28
j_gene: TRBJ1-5
abundance: few
CDR3aa: CAITGANQPQHF
CDR3nt: TGTGCCATCACAGGGGCCAATCAGCCCCAGCATTTT

d_gene: TRBD2
v_gene: TRBV4-1
j_gene: TRBJ2-3
abundance: few
CDR3aa: CASSQEPGLAGNLDTQYF
CDR3nt: TGCGCCAGCAGCCAAGAGCCGGGACTAGCGGGGAATTTAGATACGCAGTATTTT

d_gene: TRBD2
v_gene: TRBV6-1
j_gene: TRBJ2-1
abundance: .
CDR3aa: CARSDFREGKNEQFF
CDR3nt: TGTGCCAGAAGTGATTTCCGGGAGGGAAAAAATGAGCAGTTCTTC

d_gene: TRBD2
v_gene: TRBV7-6
j_gene: TRBJ2-1
abundance: many
CDR3aa: CASSLLGLAGEDEQFF
CDR3nt: TGTGCCAGCAGCTTATTGGGGCTAGCGGGGGAGGACGAGCAGTTCTTC

d_gene: .
v_gene: TRBV7-9
j_gene: TRBJ2-3
abundance: many
CDR3aa: CASSFDPGTSTDTQYF
CDR3nt: TGTGCCAGCAGCTTCGACCCCGGGACTAGCACAGATACGCAGTATTTT

d_gene: .
v_gene: TRBV12-3/TRBV12-4
j_gene: TRBJ2-7
abundance: .
CDR3aa: CASTPSAGAIDEQHF
CDR3nt: TGTGCCAGCACCCCCTCCGCGGGGGCCATCGACGAGCAGCACTTC

d_gene: .
v_gene: TRBV7-8
j_gene: TRBJ2-3
abundance: many
CDR3aa: CASSNWGDTQYF
CDR3nt: TGTGCCAGCAGCAACTGGGGAGATACGCAGTATTTT

d_gene: TRBD1
v_gene: TRBV7-8
j_gene: TRBJ2-7
abundance: many
CDR3aa: CASRQGQGNEQYF
CDR3nt: TGTGCCAGCAGACAGGGACAGGGAAACGAGCAGTACTTC

d_gene: .
v_gene: TRBV20-1
j_gene: TRBJ2-5
abundance: .
CDR3aa: CSLRGGTYQWETQYF
CDR3nt: TGCAGTCTCCGGGGCGGGACTTACCAGTGGGAGACCCAGTACTTC

d_gene: .
v_gene: TRBV7-2
j_gene: TRBJ2-5
abundance: many
CDR3aa: CASSLESREETQYF
CDR3nt: TGTGCCAGCAGCTTAGAGAGCAGGGAAGAGACCCAGTACTTC

d_gene: .
v_gene: TRBV6-5
j_gene: TRBJ1-5
abundance: many
CDR3aa: CASSFGTFQPQHF
CDR3nt: TGTGCCAGCAGTTTTGGGACGTTCCAGCCCCAGCATTTT